This TCR beta chain was identified during a study of shared clonotypes between healthy human individuals. V shed 5 bases and J shed 0 bases, with 10 bases lying between them. There are 14 residues in the CDR3. Germline CDR1 MNHEY, CDR2 SMNVEV (reference sequence). Naive-designated CD8 cells lacked CD45RO, were positively enriched for CCR7, and omitted terminally differentiated effector memory CD45RA+ cells. Repertoires were generated with immunoSEQ multiplex PCR, while TCRdb's copy carries only in-frame clones and drops some. The sample contains about 700,000 clones, just over 90% of which appear only once. Study-level points and caveats: Clonotype sharing among donors, it was expected, would be affected by sequencing depth.

With regard to this clone: Its antigen is not identified.

The genes are TRBV27 and TRBJ1-2; unclear D gene. Sequenced: naive CD8+ T cells sorted from blood. This TCR came from a man aged 30-40 years in good health. As DNA, the CDR3 is TGTGCCAGCAGTACCTCCGGGGCTAACTATGGCTACACCTTC. Protein sequence: CASSTSGANYGYTF.